These 9 T cell receptor beta chains share one sample of origin, sequenced in a study of T cell changes during pregnancy in multiple sclerosis. Assay: immunoSEQ multiplex PCR; the TCRdb copy retains only in-frame clones and omits some. In the table there are over 80,000 clones, roughly nine tenths of which are singletons. The source material was peripheral blood, sampled in the second trimester of pregnancy. These receptors originate from a female donor in good health, enrolled as a control in a pregnancy study.

The V call is TRBV14, the J call TRBJ2-7; D may be TRBD2 (6 bases). Trimming pared 4 bases from V and 3 bases from J, leaving 19 bases between. Germline V gene data show CDR1 as SGHDN and CDR2 as FVKESK. CDR3 length: 16 amino acids. CDR3 sequence (DNA): TGTGCCAGCAGCCGAGGGGCCGGGGGATCTGTCTACGAGCAGTACTTC. Protein: CASSRGAGGSVYEQYF.

The J gene is TRBJ2-4, the V gene TRBV7-9; D gene ambiguous. V dropped 8 bases and J dropped 6 bases, with 11 bases sitting between them. The germline CDR1 and CDR2 sequences are SEHNR and FQNEAQ (reference sequence). The CDR3 runs 12 residues. The CDR3 reads CASAYFGNIQYF. Here the CDR3 DNA reads TGTGCCAGCGCGTACTTTGGAAACATTCAGTACTTC. Supplemented by reference TRBV7-9 and TRBJ2-4, the full variable domain reads DTGVSQNPRHKITKRGQNVTFRCDPISEHNRLYWYRQTLGQGPEFLTYFQNEAQLEKSRLLSDRFSAERPKGSFSTLEIQRTEQGDSAMYLCASAYFGNIQYFGAGTRLSVL.

This chain links TRBV6-1 with TRBJ2-7; 7 positions match TRBD1. The CDR3 totals 12 residues. Trimming at V came to 4 bases and at J to 6 bases, leaving 3 bases not matched to a gene. In germline, CDR1 is MNHNS, CDR2 SASEGT. As DNA, the CDR3 is TGTGCCAGCAGTGGCCAGGGGGTCGAGCAGTACTTC. As protein: CASSGQGVEQYF.

The genes are TRBV6-1 and TRBJ1-1; D gene ambiguous. Trimming removed 3 bases at V and 4 bases at J, with 6 bases between. Germline V gene data show CDR1 as MNHNS and CDR2 as SASEGT. CDR3 size: 12 residues. In DNA form, the CDR3 reads TGTGCCAGCAGTGATCCGGGCACTGAAGCTTTCTTT. Its protein product is CASSDPGTEAFF.

J is TRBJ1-5 and V is TRBV28, with 7 bases fitting TRBD1. Germline V gives CDR1 MDHEN, CDR2 SYDVKM. Losses at the gene ends were 6 bases for V and 5 bases for J; bases not matched to a gene: 13. This CDR3 has 16 amino acids. The CDR3 here is CASSPTRDRDYQPQHF. The CDR3 DNA is TGTGCCAGCAGCCCCACCCGGGACAGAGATTATCAGCCCCAGCATTTT.

The table lists this clone with a few counts. CDR3 bases: TGTGCCAGCAGCAGGACAGGGTTACATGGCTACACCTTC. It encodes CASSRTGLHGYTF. The chain links TRBV6-5 to TRBJ1-2; TRBD1 matches at 8 bases. Germline CDR1 and CDR2: MNHEY and SVGAGI. The CDR3 spans 13 residues. Germline trimming cut 6 bases from V and 6 bases from J; bases unmatched to any gene: 6.

The V gene is TRBV19, the J gene TRBJ1-2, with TRBD1 identical over 8 bases. The CDR3 loop spans 15 amino acids. Trimming took 4 bases from V and 3 from J; bases not matched to a gene: 7. Germline CDR1 LNHDA, CDR2 SQIVND (reference sequence). This CDR3 is CASSTRDRPYYGYTF. The CDR3 coding sequence is TGTGCCAGTAGTACACGGGACAGGCCGTACTATGGCTACACCTTC.

The chain employs TRBV18 and TRBJ1-4; unclear D gene. The CDR3 consists of 15 residues. CDR1 and CDR2 (germline): KGHSH, LQKENI. Trimming took off 2 bases at V and 7 bases at J, with 14 bases between the two ends. CDR3 nucleotides: TGTGCCAGCTCACCAGTCGGGGTTGAAAGTGAAAAACTGTTTTTT. It specifies CASSPVGVESEKLFF.

The chain recombines TRBV19 with TRBJ2-2; D may be TRBD1 (6 bases). The CDR3 extends over 14 amino acids. V lost 5 bases and J lost 4, with 11 bases in between. Germline V CDR1 and CDR2: LNHDA, SQIVND (reference sequence). The CDR3, as DNA: TGTGCCAGTAGTTGGGACACCACCACCGGGGAGCTGTTTTTT. Protein product: CASSWDTTTGELFF.